The sequence of this T cell receptor beta chain was determined in a study of T cell responses to AZD1222 COVID-19 vaccine. There are 15 residues in the CDR3. Germline V gene sequence: CDR1 MNHEY, CDR2 SMNVEV (reference sequence). V lost 6 bases to trimming and J lost 8 bases, with 22 bases between them. This clone was seen just once. Its antigen is not known. Study findings and constraints: Spike-specific TCR breadth and depth rose after two AZD1222 doses. Only after the peak T cell response were repertoires sampled. White British donors predominated, females outnumbered males, and clonal diversity was possibly underestimated. Unmutated variant regions are reportedly targeted by nearly half of spike-specific TCRs.

Profiling relied on immunoSEQ multiplex PCR, and the TCRdb table lists in-frame clones only, not all of them. The table shows hundreds of thousands of clones, with 90% to 95% occurring only once. The clonotype originates from an adult in good health. The source material was peripheral blood, sampled on day 0 of MenACWY control vaccination. V is TRBV27 and J is TRBJ1-2; maybe TRBD1 (5 bases). The CDR3 region has the DNA TGTGCCAGCAGCAGGGAGGCAGGTCCTTGGGGGGGCTACACCTTC. Its protein is CASSREAGPWGGYTF.